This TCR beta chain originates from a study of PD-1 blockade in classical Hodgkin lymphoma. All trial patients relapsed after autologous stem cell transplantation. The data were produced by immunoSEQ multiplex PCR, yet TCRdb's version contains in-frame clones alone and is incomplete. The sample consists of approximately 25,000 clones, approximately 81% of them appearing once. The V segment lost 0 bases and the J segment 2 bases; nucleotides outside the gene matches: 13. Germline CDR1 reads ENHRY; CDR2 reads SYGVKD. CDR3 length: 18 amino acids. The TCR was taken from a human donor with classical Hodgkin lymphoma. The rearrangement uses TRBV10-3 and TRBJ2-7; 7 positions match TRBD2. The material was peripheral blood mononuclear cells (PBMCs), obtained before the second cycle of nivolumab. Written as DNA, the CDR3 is TGTGCCATCAGTGAGTCCACAACCCCCGGGCTAGCGGCCTACGAGCAGTACTTC. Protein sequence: CAISESTTPGLAAYEQYF.